This record covers a single TCR beta chain. The data derive from a study of control samples from healthy donors and cancer patients. TCRdb keeps only in-frame clones here, not all; method: immunoSEQ multiplex PCR. The sample lists over 150,000 clones, around 96% seen once, with approximately 0.97% in the top ten. This CDR3 contains 17 residues. Per germline, CDR1 MGHRA and CDR2 YSYEKL. Trimming at V came to 3 bases and at J to 4 bases, leaving 12 bases not matched to a gene. This TCR derives from a young woman in good health. The specimen was blood. The V gene is TRBV4-1, the J gene TRBJ2-7; 10 nucleotides match TRBD2. Here the CDR3 reads CASSQGKIAGGGYEQYF. As DNA, the CDR3 is TGCGCCAGCAGCCAGGGTAAAATAGCGGGAGGCGGGTACGAGCAGTACTTC.